This TCR beta chain was documented in a study of blood T cell repertoires in COVID-19. Study in general: Italy, Spain and the United States were the sources of the convalescent and acute COVID-19 samples. The cDNA or gDNA used as material had been derived from T cells, B-cell-depleted T cells, or PBMCs.

This clone is labeled medium-sized. Original processing notes: Using reference gene primer amplification, nucleated cell counts were estimated. Assay: immunoSEQ multiplex PCR; the TCRdb copy retains only in-frame clones and omits some. Clone size and the V and J calls come from that table; the DNA yielded D and trimming. This table has more than 45,000 clones, roughly 86% appearing once. Sequencing used peripheral blood. The sequence was obtained from a human donor with active COVID-19. The donor label of this sample is uncertain.

CDR3 amino acids: CASSYISVEVNEQFF. CDR3 coding DNA: TGTGCCAGCAGTTACATTTCGGTGGAGGTCAATGAGCAGTTCTTC. The chain has TRBV6-2 or TRBV6-3 and TRBJ2-1; TRBD2 is a possible D gene (5 bases). CDR3 length: 15 residues. The V and J ends lost 2 bases and 6 bases respectively, with 14 bases between them. The V gene's germline CDR1 is MNHEY and CDR2 SVGEGT.